This T cell receptor (beta chain) was captured by sequencing in a study of CD8 T cells in ankylosing spondylitis. TCRdb reprocessed the 5' RACE reads via MiXCR and lists one record per CDR3 protein. This sample has around 150,000 distinct CDR3 sequences; roughly 44% occur once, and the top ten carry roughly 15%. This clonotype showed up just a few times. Its antigen is unidentified. The CDR3 loop spans 13 amino acids. Trimming removed 2 bases at V and 5 bases at J, with 10 bases between. Germline-derived CDR1 and CDR2 are SGHVS and FQNEAQ. Overall study findings and caveats: Apparently characteristic of ankylosing spondylitis blood was a TCR beta motif (under ten highly homologous variants).

This clonotype was obtained from a male donor with ankylosing spondylitis. The sample consisted of synovial fluid, either unsorted or a sorted T cell fraction (not recorded which). V gene TRBV7-8 combines with J gene TRBJ2-7; D gene ambiguous. Here the CDR3 DNA reads TGTGCCAGCAGCTTACTTTGGGTTAACGAGCAGTACTTC. The encoded protein is CASSLLWVNEQYF.